Listed here is a single T cell receptor beta chain. This entry comes from a study of blood T cell repertoires in COVID-19. TCRdb's copy holds only in-frame clones and misses some; the assay was immunoSEQ multiplex PCR. The profile shows 350,000 to 450,000 clones, roughly nine tenths of them singletons. The CDR3 consists of 13 residues. Between the trimmed V and J ends, which lost 5 bases and 1 base, there was a span of 8 bases. CDR1 is MNHEY and CDR2 is SVGAGI in the germline V gene. Everyone who took part was about 18 to 90 years old, and they came from some 23 US areas. Cohorts were based on clinical histories the participants reported.

The clonotype comes from a man aged 25-40 years who had recovered from COVID-19. The sample was PBMCs or T cells enriched from blood (not recorded which). The chain carries TRBV6-5 and TRBJ1-2, with D unresolved. In nucleotides, the CDR3 is TGTGCCAGCAGTACAAGTTATAACTATGGCTACACCTTC. Translation: CASSTSYNYGYTF.